Listed here are 13 T cell receptor beta chains from one sample, sequenced in a study of cytomegalovirus exposure and HLA in healthy donors. Generated by immunoSEQ multiplex PCR, the TCRdb table keeps only in-frame clones and is missing some. This table has some 170,000 clones, less than 90% appearing once. Sequenced input: PBMCs. The receptor set was obtained from a woman under 30 in good health and CMV-seronegative.

Written as DNA, the CDR3 is TGCGCCAGCAGCCAAGATCGAGCGGGCGGCTCCTACGAGCAGTACTTC. Protein product: CASSQDRAGGSYEQYF. This chain joins TRBV4-3 and TRBJ2-7; D perhaps matches TRBD2 (6 bases). Deletions cut 0 bases from V and 0 bases from J, with 12 bases between. The CDR3 totals 16 residues. In germline, CDR1 is LGHNA, CDR2 YSLEER.

The chain joins TRBV5-1 to TRBJ2-5, with D uncertain. With 3 bases removed from V and 4 bases from J, the gap between germline ends came to 4 bases. This CDR3 comprises 11 residues. Germline CDR1 SGHRS, CDR2 YFSETQ. The CDR3 DNA sequence: TGCGCCAGCAGCTATCTAGAGACCCAGTACTTC. Translation: CASSYLETQYF. Supplemented by reference TRBV5-1 and TRBJ2-5, the full variable domain reads KAGVTQTPRYLIKTRGQQVTLSCSPISGHRSVSWYQQTPGQGLQFLFEYFSETQRNKGNFPGRFSGRQFSNSRSEMNVSTLELGDSALYLCASSYLETQYFGPGTRLLVL.

The chain carries TRBV7-9 and TRBJ1-2, with 8 bases aligning to TRBD1. Germline CDR1 reads SEHNR; CDR2 reads FQNEAQ (reference sequence). The V gene end was trimmed by 2 bases and the J gene end by 7 bases; junction bases not matched to a gene: 9. This CDR3 has 15 residues. The CDR3 here is CASSLMSQGAVGYTF. The CDR3 DNA sequence: TGTGCCAGCAGCTTAATGTCCCAGGGGGCGGTTGGCTACACCTTC. Looking up the rest from reference TRBV7-9 and TRBJ1-2 gives the full variable domain: DTGVSQNPRHKITKRGQNVTFRCDPISEHNRLYWYRQTLGQGPEFLTYFQNEAQLEKSRLLSDRFSAERPKGSFSTLEIQRTEQGDSAMYLCASSLMSQGAVGYTFGSGTRLTVV.

This clone showed up just once. The chain recombines TRBV7-9 with TRBJ1-4; D gene uncertain. CDR1 and CDR2 (germline): SEHNR, FQNEAQ (reference sequence). The CDR3 has 15 residues. Trimming left V 2 bases short and J 0 bases short, with 7 bases between. CDR3 sequence reads: CASSLPSTTNEKLFF. The DNA of the CDR3 is TGTGCCAGCAGCTTACCTAGTACAACTAATGAAAAACTGTTTTTT.

V and J are TRBV5-1 and TRBJ2-7; TRBD1 matches at 7 bases. The CDR3 spans 14 residues. Germline V gives CDR1 SGHRS, CDR2 YFSETQ. The V and J ends lost 0 bases and 2 bases, in that order; junction bases with no gene match: 2. The CDR3 bases are TGCGCCAGCAGCTTGGGGACAGGTACCTACGAGCAGTACTTC. Its protein is CASSLGTGTYEQYF.

Points on this clone: Distinct nucleotide sequences in the sample also encode this CDR3. This chain uses TRBV27 with TRBJ1-2; D is ambiguous. The CDR3 contains 13 residues. Germline assignment: CDR1 MNHEY and CDR2 SMNVEV (reference sequence). V was trimmed by 3 bases and J by 4 bases, leaving 9 bases between them. CDR3 DNA: TGTGCCAGCAGTTTGGAGGTTGGCTATGGCTACACCTTC. Its protein is CASSLEVGYGYTF.

This clone was seen many times. No DNA is shown, since the ends of the CDR3 on it are uncertain; the CDR3 is the one TCRdb lists. The chain's CDR3 is CASSLVGQGITF. This chain connects TRBV7-9 to TRBJ1-2; the table calls TRBD1, which could not be checked here. The CDR3 sequence runs 12 residues, both termini included. Looked up from germline, CDR1 is SEHNR and CDR2 is FQNEAQ (reference sequence).

The rearrangement joins TRBV29-1 to TRBJ1-1; D is unclear. V was trimmed by 4 bases and J by 5 bases, leaving 17 bases between them. Germline V gene lookup returns CDR1 SQVTM and CDR2 ANQGSEA. The CDR3 is made up of 14 amino acids. This CDR3 is CSVAQQFRGTEAFF. CDR3 nucleotides: TGCAGCGTTGCCCAACAATTCAGAGGAACTGAAGCTTTCTTT.

V is TRBV4-1 and J is TRBJ2-1; D might be TRBD2 (6 bases). V gave up 0 bases and J gave up 0 bases, with 18 bases separating them. Germline loops: CDR1 MGHRA, CDR2 YSYEKL. The CDR3 has 19 amino acids. CDR3 coding DNA: TGCGCCAGCAGCCAAGATCCCGCCCGTAGCGGACTCTCCTACAATGAGCAGTTCTTC. This codes for CASSQDPARSGLSYNEQFF.

V usage is TRBV5-1 and J usage is TRBJ2-3; 12 bases are shared with TRBD2. The CDR3 is 15 residues long. Losses at the gene ends were 4 bases for V and 5 bases for J; bases not matched to a gene: 5. Germline lookup yields CDR1 SGHRS and CDR2 YFSETQ. The CDR3 nucleotides are TGCGCCAGCAGCACCCTACTAGCGGGAGGAGATACGCAGTATTTT. It codes for CASSTLLAGGDTQYF.

The CDR3 reads CASSSRGGIAEAFF. DNA of the CDR3: TGTGCCAGCAGTTCCCGCGGCGGGATCGCTGAAGCTTTCTTT. The chain carries TRBV6-5 and TRBJ1-1; D gene unclear. V was clipped by 4 bases and J by 6 bases, with 15 bases between them. The CDR3 extends over 14 amino acids. In germline, CDR1 is MNHEY, CDR2 SVGAGI.

The genes are TRBV7-2 and TRBJ2-3, with 13 nucleotides matching TRBD2. The CDR3 consists of 17 residues. V was clipped by 5 bases and J by 7 bases; unmatched bases: 12. Germline V gene lookup returns CDR1 SGHTA and CDR2 FQGNSA. The CDR3 bases are TGTGCCAGCAGCCCATCCCGGACTAGCGGGAGTTGGAATACGCAGTATTTT. This gives the protein CASSPSRTSGSWNTQYF.

This clone has just a few counts. This chain joins TRBV7-9 and TRBJ1-5; tentative D call: TRBD1 (5 bases). In germline, CDR1 is SEHNR, CDR2 FQNEAQ (reference sequence). The CDR3 runs 15 residues. The V end was cut by 1 base, the J end by 5 bases, with 12 bases between. This CDR3 is CASSLGGVRDQPQHF. The DNA of the CDR3 is TGTGCCAGCAGCTTAGGTGGGGTCAGGGATCAGCCCCAGCATTTT.